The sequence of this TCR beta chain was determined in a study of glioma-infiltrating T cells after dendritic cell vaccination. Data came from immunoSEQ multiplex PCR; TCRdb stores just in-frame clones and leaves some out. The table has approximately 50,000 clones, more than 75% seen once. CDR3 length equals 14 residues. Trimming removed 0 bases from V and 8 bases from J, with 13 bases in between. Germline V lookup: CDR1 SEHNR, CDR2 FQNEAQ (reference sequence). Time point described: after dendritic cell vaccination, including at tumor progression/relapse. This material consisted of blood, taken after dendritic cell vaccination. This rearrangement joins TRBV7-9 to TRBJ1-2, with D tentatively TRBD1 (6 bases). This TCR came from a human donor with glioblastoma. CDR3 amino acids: CASSLATGERGYTF. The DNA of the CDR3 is TGTGCCAGCAGCTTAGCGACAGGCGAAAGAGGCTACACCTTC. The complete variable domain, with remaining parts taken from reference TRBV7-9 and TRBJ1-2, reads DTGVSQNPRHKITKRGQNVTFRCDPISEHNRLYWYRQTLGQGPEFLTYFQNEAQLEKSRLLSDRFSAERPKGSFSTLEIQRTEQGDSAMYLCASSLATGERGYTFGSGTRLTVV.